These 24 T cell receptor beta chains came from one sample sequenced in a study of early T cells in non-severe SARS-CoV-2 infection. A single record per CDR3 protein comes from TCRdb applying MiXCR to the 5' RACE reads. The sample yields some 66,000 distinct CDR3 sequences, roughly 10% seen once. Specimen: whole blood. The receptors shown here come from an adult who was a healthcare worker with PCR-confirmed SARS-CoV-2 infection or an uninfected control (not recorded which).

This chain joins TRBV11-3 and TRBJ2-1, with no clear D. Trimming took off 2 bases at V and 4 bases at J, with 12 bases between the two ends. The CDR3 extends over 15 amino acids. Germline V CDR1 and CDR2: SGHNT, YENEEA. The CDR3 loop is CASSLIPPPYNEQFF. The CDR3, as DNA: TGTGCCAGCAGCTTAATTCCACCCCCGTACAATGAGCAGTTCTTC.

Many counts were recorded for this clonotype. The chain is built from TRBV14 and TRBJ2-1; D may be TRBD2 (6 bases). V lost 0 bases to trimming and J lost 4 bases, with 16 bases between them. Germline V gene lookup returns CDR1 SGHDN and CDR2 FVKESK. The CDR3 sequence is 17 residues long. DNA of the CDR3: TGTGCCAGCAGCCAAGACGGCCCTGGCGGGATTTACAATGAGCAGTTCTTC. Translated: CASSQDGPGGIYNEQFF.

There are many counts of this clonotype. V is TRBV4-2 and J is TRBJ2-2; D remains unclear. Trimming stripped 4 bases from V and 6 bases from J, with 6 bases between. Per germline, CDR1 LGHNA and CDR2 YNFKEQ. The CDR3 has 12 residues. The CDR3 loop reads CASSRSAGELFF. CDR3 DNA: TGTGCCAGCAGCCGCAGCGCCGGGGAGCTGTTTTTT.

Ten or more counts support this clonotype. CDR3 DNA: TGTGCCAGCAGTGAAGCGGGGCCTAGTCCCACCGGGGAGCTGTTTTTT. Translated, it gives CASSEAGPSPTGELFF. The J gene is TRBJ2-2, the V gene TRBV2; tentatively, D is TRBD1 (5 bases). This CDR3 contains 16 residues. Germline CDR1 reads SNHLY; CDR2 reads FYNNEI. V was trimmed by 0 bases and J by 4 bases, leaving 12 bases between them.

In its sample, this clonotype was seen a few times. This chain uses TRBV30 with TRBJ1-1, with unresolved D. V was shortened by 4 bases and J by 8 bases, with 11 bases between the two germline ends. Germline V lookup: CDR1 GTSNPN, CDR2 SVGIG (reference sequence). The CDR3 is made up of 11 amino acids. The DNA for the CDR3 is TGTGCCTGGACCGGTGGGGTAGAAGCTTTCTTT. It yields the protein CAWTGGVEAFF.

This clonotype turned up a few times. CDR3 in amino acids: CASSPGPKDTEAFF. In DNA form, the CDR3 reads TGTGCCAGCTCACCAGGACCCAAGGACACTGAAGCTTTCTTT. The V call is TRBV18, the J call TRBJ1-1, with D uncertain. Germline lookup yields CDR1 KGHSH and CDR2 LQKENI. V was clipped by 2 bases and J by 3 bases, with 10 bases between them. The length of the CDR3 is 14 residues. The whole variable domain, filled in from reference TRBV18 and TRBJ1-1, reads NAGVMQNPRHLVRRRGQEARLRCSPMKGHSHVYWYRQLPEEGLKFMVYLQKENIIDESGMPKERFSAEFPKEGPSILRIQQVVRGDSAAYFCASSPGPKDTEAFFGQGTRLTVV.

Many counts were recorded for this clonotype. The chain uses TRBV2 and TRBJ1-4; D is possibly TRBD1 (5 bases). The V gene's germline CDR1 is SNHLY and CDR2 FYNNEI. This CDR3 is 12 amino acids long. Trimming shortened V by 7 bases and J by 7 bases, and 10 bases separated the two germline ends. The CDR3 bases are TGTGCCAGCACTGGGAGGGGTGAAAAACTGTTTTTT. It codes for CASTGRGEKLFF.

This clonotype showed up just a few times. The CDR3 DNA follows: TGCAGTGCTTGGCCCTCGGGACTAGGGGCGGGGGAGACCCAGTACTTC. Amino acid sequence: CSAWPSGLGAGETQYF. The chain recombines TRBV20-1 with TRBJ2-5; 8 bases map to TRBD2. CDR1 is DFQATT and CDR2 is SNEGSKA in the germline V gene (reference sequence). Losses at the gene ends were 5 bases for V and 5 bases for J; bases not matched to a gene: 16. The CDR3 extends over 16 amino acids.

This clonotype was seen ten or more times. V is TRBV7-3 and J is TRBJ2-3; D unclear. The CDR3 is 14 amino acids. V dropped 3 bases and J dropped 2 bases, with 9 bases sitting between them. Germline-derived CDR1 and CDR2 are SGHTA and FQGTGA. CDR3 nucleotides: TGTGCCAGCAGCTTTGGGCAGACCACAGATACGCAGTATTTT. This codes for CASSFGQTTDTQYF.

In its sample, this clonotype was seen many times. The chain uses TRBV29-1 and TRBJ2-1; TRBD1 might be the D (5 bases). The germline gives CDR1 SQVTM, CDR2 ANQGSEA. The V and J ends lost 0 bases and 4 bases respectively, with 13 bases between them. The CDR3 runs to 15 residues. CDR3 nucleotide sequence: TGCAGCGTTGAAGAGGTAAAGACAGCGTACAATGAGCAGTTCTTC. It specifies CSVEEVKTAYNEQFF.

This clonotype was picked up a small number of times. This CDR3 reads CASSWGLAGNNEQFF. In nucleotides, the CDR3 is TGCGCCAGCAGCTGGGGACTAGCGGGAAACAATGAGCAGTTCTTC. This rearrangement joins TRBV5-1 to TRBJ2-1; the match to TRBD2 covers 13 bases. Germline loops: CDR1 SGHRS, CDR2 YFSETQ. The CDR3 totals 15 residues. The trim removed 3 bases at V and 5 bases at J, leaving 2 bases unmatched.

This clonotype occurred a few times. This rearrangement joins TRBV12-3 or TRBV12-4 to TRBJ2-1, with 8 nucleotides matching TRBD1. The CDR3 is 13 residues long. V trimming: 4 bases; J trimming: 10 bases; junction bases outside the gene matches: 6. For the CDR3, the DNA is TGTGCCAGCAGTTCCCACGGGACAGGCGAGCAGTTCTTC. This translates into CASSSHGTGEQFF.

This clonotype has just a few counts. The V gene is TRBV29-1, the J gene TRBJ2-1, with 8 bases fitting TRBD1. V was clipped by 6 bases and J by 9 bases; unmatched bases: 7. Germline CDR1 and CDR2: SQVTM and ANQGSEA. The CDR3 covers 12 residues. The CDR3: CSVPTGGSEQFF. In DNA form, the CDR3 reads TGCAGCGTCCCTACAGGGGGAAGTGAGCAGTTCTTC.

A note on this clonotype: Just one base apart from a much larger clone, this may be a read error. This chain uses TRBV11-2 with TRBJ2-5; TRBD2 is a possible D gene (5 bases). Germline assignment: CDR1 SGHAT and CDR2 FQNNGV. The CDR3 runs to 13 residues. With 5 bases removed from V and 5 bases from J, the gap between germline ends came to 12 bases. In nucleotides, the CDR3 is TGTGCCAGCAGCCGGAACGCGGGTGAGACCCAGTACTTC. It yields the protein CASSRNAGETQYF.

This clonotype has more than one count but fewer than ten. V and J are TRBV12-3 or TRBV12-4 and TRBJ1-3; D unresolved. With 0 bases removed from V and 0 bases from J, the gap between germline ends came to 15 bases. CDR3 length: 18 amino acids. This CDR3 reads CASSLAYVPTLSGNTIYF. CDR3 in DNA: TGTGCCAGCAGTTTAGCTTACGTTCCTACTCTCTCTGGAAACACCATATATTTT.

This clonotype was seen many times. The chain couples TRBV12-3 or TRBV12-4 to TRBJ1-2; D is undetermined. Trimming left V 2 bases short and J 7 bases short, with 5 bases between. This CDR3 has 11 amino acids. DNA for the CDR3: TGTGCCAGCAGTTTAAGGGTTGGCTACACCTTC. It encodes CASSLRVGYTF.

Many counts were recorded for this clonotype. The chain combines TRBV7-3 with TRBJ2-2; D gene ambiguous. The CDR3 loop spans 14 amino acids. The ends were cut back, 4 bases at V and 1 base at J, with 7 bases in the middle. The germline gives CDR1 SGHTA, CDR2 FQGTGA. Here the CDR3 DNA reads TGTGCCAGCAGCTCGTCGGGGAACACCGGGGAGCTGTTTTTT. It specifies CASSSSGNTGELFF.

The chain couples TRBV5-1 to TRBJ2-1; TRBD2 might be the D (5 bases). The germline CDR1 and CDR2 sequences are SGHRS and YFSETQ. The length of the CDR3 is 17 residues. Trimming stripped 4 bases from V and 0 bases from J, with 17 bases between. The chain's CDR3 is CASSLGVSRDSYNEQFF. CDR3 coding DNA: TGCGCCAGCAGCCTTGGTGTATCACGGGACTCCTACAATGAGCAGTTCTTC.

This chain connects TRBV7-9 to TRBJ2-1, with 7 bases matching TRBD2. J was trimmed by 6 bases and V by 5 bases; bases with no gene match: 10. This CDR3 contains 15 residues. Looked up from germline, CDR1 is SEHNR and CDR2 is FQNEAQ (reference sequence). The CDR3 nucleotides are TGTGCCAGCAGCCCACCCGGCGGGAGATTCAATGAGCAGTTCTTC. This encodes CASSPPGGRFNEQFF.

This clonotype was counted a few times. V is TRBV5-1 and J is TRBJ2-7; no definite D call. This CDR3 spans 14 amino acids. The germline V and J ends were trimmed by 0 bases and 0 bases, with 7 bases remaining between them. Germline V gene data show CDR1 as SGHRS and CDR2 as YFSETQ. CDR3 sequence (DNA): TGCGCCAGCAGCTTGGTAACCGACTCCTACGAGCAGTACTTC. It is translated as CASSLVTDSYEQYF.

This sequence joins TRBV28 and TRBJ2-5; possible D gene TRBD2, 5 bases. The CDR3 totals 13 residues. Trimming removed 4 bases from V and 9 bases from J, with 15 bases in between. Germline V gene data show CDR1 as MDHEN and CDR2 as SYDVKM. The CDR3 DNA sequence: TGTGCCAGCAGTTCAACGCCAACTAGGGCCCAGTACTTC. Residues: CASSSTPTRAQYF.

This clonotype has ten or more counts. This chain joins TRBV11-2 and TRBJ2-7; 7 nucleotides agree with TRBD2. The CDR3 contains 13 residues. V was clipped by 3 bases and J by 3 bases; unmatched bases: 2. Germline assignment: CDR1 SGHAT and CDR2 FQNNGV. CDR3 loop: CASSFSGGYEQYF. The CDR3 DNA sequence: TGTGCCAGCAGCTTTTCGGGGGGCTACGAGCAGTACTTC.

This clonotype was counted between two and nine times. The chain links TRBV29-1 to TRBJ2-7, with TRBD2 as a possible D gene (6 bases). The CDR3 totals 14 residues. CDR1 is SQVTM, CDR2 ANQGSEA, per germline. V was clipped by 4 bases and J by 1 base, with 14 bases between them. CDR3 nucleotide sequence: TGCAGCGTTGTTCGCTTTGGAGGGTCCTACGAGCAGTACTTC. Translating gives CSVVRFGGSYEQYF.

A few counts support this clonotype. The V call is TRBV6-5, the J call TRBJ1-4; TRBD1 agrees at 8 bases. V dropped 6 bases and J dropped 4; count of bases not matched to a gene: 7. The CDR3 is 15 residues long. CDR1 and CDR2 (germline): MNHEY, SVGAGI. The CDR3 DNA reads as TGTGCCAGCAGCCGACAGGGGCGGGATAATGAAAAACTGTTTTTT. Translated, it gives CASSRQGRDNEKLFF.